Each of the 7 T cell receptor beta chains below was sequenced from the same sample in a study of control samples from healthy donors and cancer patients. The protocol was immunoSEQ multiplex PCR, while the TCRdb copy is restricted to in-frame clones and leaves out a portion. The table records around 130,000 clones, more than 70% of them present only once. Sequenced material: blood. Receptors were obtained from a man over 45 in good health.

The rearrangement joins TRBV5-6 to TRBJ2-1; TRBD2 might be the D (7 bases). Trimming pared 2 bases from V and 7 bases from J, leaving 16 bases between. This CDR3 is built from 15 residues. From germline, CDR1 is SGHDT and CDR2 YYEEEE. The CDR3 DNA follows: TGTGCCAGCAGCTTTCTTGGCGGGGGCCTAAATGAGCAGTTCTTC. Protein sequence: CASSFLGGGLNEQFF.

The rearrangement joins TRBV29-1 to TRBJ2-7; 7 bases agree with TRBD1. With V trimmed by 6 bases and J by 6 bases, 17 bases remained unmatched. CDR1 is SQVTM and CDR2 is ANQGSEA in the germline V gene. The CDR3 loop spans 15 amino acids. DNA for the CDR3: TGCAGCGTCACACCCTCGGGACAGTCAATAGGCGAGCAGTACTTC. Translating gives CSVTPSGQSIGEQYF.

This chain uses TRBV2 with TRBJ2-7; no clear D gene. V lost 6 bases and J 1 base, leaving 13 bases between the germline ends. The CDR3 totals 14 residues. The V gene's germline CDR1 is SNHLY and CDR2 FYNNEI. In DNA, the CDR3 is TGTGCCAGCAGGACTGCTAGAAAATCCTACGAGCAGTACTTC. It encodes CASRTARKSYEQYF.

This rearrangement joins TRBV28 to TRBJ1-2, with TRBD1 matching over 7 bases. V shed 8 bases, J shed 4 bases, and the junction held 19 bases outside the gene matches. Per the germline V gene, CDR1 is MDHEN and CDR2 is SYDVKM. This CDR3 has 17 amino acids. CDR3 amino acids: CASGNIGEGALIYGYTF. DNA for the CDR3: TGTGCCAGCGGCAACATAGGGGAGGGGGCTCTAATCTATGGCTACACCTTC.

V and J are TRBV19 and TRBJ2-1; 8 nucleotides agree with TRBD2. Germline-derived CDR1 and CDR2 are LNHDA and SQIVND (reference sequence). CDR3 size: 15 residues. V dropped 3 bases and J dropped 6; count of bases not matched to a gene: 7. Here the CDR3 reads CASSILASGLNEQFF. Written as DNA, the CDR3 is TGTGCCAGTAGTATTTTAGCTAGCGGGCTCAATGAGCAGTTCTTC.

CDR3 nucleotide sequence: TGTGCCAGCATGAACGGACAGCGAACAACCGGGGAGCTGTTTTTT. Amino acids: CASMNGQRTTGELFF. This chain connects TRBV6-5 to TRBJ2-2, with TRBD1 as a possible D gene (6 bases). The CDR3 is made up of 15 amino acids. In germline, CDR1 is MNHEY, CDR2 SVGAGI. V lost 7 bases to trimming and J lost 5 bases, with 17 bases between them.

J is TRBJ2-1 and V is TRBV29-1; D gene unclear. The CDR3 spans 12 residues. Trimming shortened V by 4 bases and J by 1 base, and 5 bases separated the two germline ends. Germline V gene sequence: CDR1 SQVTM, CDR2 ANQGSEA. The CDR3 is CSVGQSYNEQFF. In nucleotides, the CDR3 is TGCAGCGTTGGGCAATCCTACAATGAGCAGTTCTTC.